The 29 T cell receptor beta chains reported below all come from one sample, sequenced in a study of neurological immune-mediated disorders. Using its own MiXCR run on the 5' RACE reads, TCRdb lists one record per CDR3 protein. Seen here are 60,000 to 70,000 distinct CDR3 sequences, around 5% observed once, and the top ten hold about 5.3%. The source material was PBMCs. These receptor sequences come from a human donor with multiple sclerosis. The donor label of this sample is uncertain.

This clonotype was counted many times. The V call is TRBV20-1, the J call TRBJ2-1; D not certain. Trimming left V 3 bases short and J 5 bases short, with 11 bases between. The CDR3 spans 13 residues. Germline values: CDR1 DFQATT, CDR2 SNEGSKA (reference sequence). The CDR3 bases are TGCAGTGCTAGGCCTGGAAGTAACAATGAGCAGTTCTTC. This codes for CSARPGSNNEQFF.

This clonotype appeared many times. The chain combines TRBV5-1 with TRBJ2-2; 8 nucleotides agree with TRBD2. This CDR3 region has 16 residues. The ends lost 2 bases at V and 4 bases at J; junction bases unmatched: 7. Per germline, CDR1 SGHRS and CDR2 YFSETQ. The CDR3 region has the DNA TGCGCCAGCAGCTTATATAGCGGGGCCTCCACCGGGGAGCTGTTTTTT. It specifies CASSLYSGASTGELFF.

V gene TRBV5-5 combines with J gene TRBJ1-5, with 12 bases lining up with TRBD1. Germline CDR1 SGHKS, CDR2 YYEKEE (reference sequence). CDR3 length: 15 amino acids. J was trimmed by 6 bases and V by 3 bases; bases with no gene match: 4. The CDR3 region is CASSWGQGAGQPQHF. The CDR3 DNA reads TGTGCCAGCAGCTGGGGACAGGGGGCCGGTCAGCCCCAGCATTTT.

V gene TRBV10-2 combines with J gene TRBJ1-1; D may be TRBD1 (6 bases). Germline CDR1 WSHSY, CDR2 SAAADI. This CDR3 is 14 amino acids long. Between the trimmed V and J ends, which lost 0 bases and 5 bases, there was a span of 10 bases. The CDR3 reads CASSESGRGTEAFF. DNA for the CDR3: TGCGCCAGCAGTGAGTCAGGCAGGGGTACTGAAGCTTTCTTT.

This clonotype was counted ten times or more. This sequence joins TRBV11-2 and TRBJ2-2; maybe TRBD2 (6 bases). The CDR3 totals 15 residues. Trimming took off 2 bases at V and 4 bases at J, with 11 bases between the two ends. Germline assignment: CDR1 SGHAT and CDR2 FQNNGV. The CDR3 bases are TGTGCCAGCAGCTTAATGTTAGCGGTCACCGGGGAGCTGTTTTTT. This codes for CASSLMLAVTGELFF.

The sample holds many counts of this clonotype. The V call is TRBV5-1, the J call TRBJ1-6, with D perhaps matching TRBD1 (5 bases). The CDR3 is 15 residues long. The V gene lost 0 bases and the J gene lost 7 bases, with 11 bases spanning the gap. Germline assignment: CDR1 SGHRS and CDR2 YFSETQ. In nucleotides, the CDR3 is TGCGCCAGCAGCTTGGATCCAGGGAAGAATTCACCCCTCCACTTT. It translates to CASSLDPGKNSPLHF. The variable domain in full, completed from reference TRBV5-1 and TRBJ1-6, reads KAGVTQTPRYLIKTRGQQVTLSCSPISGHRSVSWYQQTPGQGLQFLFEYFSETQRNKGNFPGRFSGRQFSNSRSEMNVSTLELGDSALYLCASSLDPGKNSPLHFGNGTRLTVT.

V is TRBV18 and J is TRBJ2-7, with 7 bases aligning to TRBD1. Unmatched junction bases numbered 10, after V lost 9 bases and J lost 2 bases. CDR3 length: 14 residues. Germline V lookup: CDR1 KGHSH, CDR2 LQKENI. The CDR3 DNA sequence: TGTGCCAGTACCTACAGGGGCTCTACCTACGAGCAGTACTTC. Its protein is CASTYRGSTYEQYF.

This clonotype was seen repeatedly, ten times or more. The CDR3 bases are TGTGCCAGCAGTCCTACAGGGAGCTCTGGAAACACCATATATTTT. Translated: CASSPTGSSGNTIYF. The rearrangement uses TRBV5-5 and TRBJ1-3, with D possibly TRBD1 on 6 matching bases. The V end was cut by 5 bases, the J end by 0 bases, with 12 bases between. CDR1 is SGHKS and CDR2 is YYEKEE in the germline V gene (reference sequence). CDR3 length: 15 amino acids. The whole variable domain, remainder taken from reference TRBV5-5 and TRBJ1-3, is DAGVTQSPTHLIKTRGQQVTLRCSPISGHKSVSWYQQVLGQGPQFIFQYYEKEERGRGNFPDRFSARQFPNYSSELNVNALLLGDSALYLCASSPTGSSGNTIYFGEGSWLTVV.

This clonotype was observed at least ten times. The V call is TRBV5-1, the J call TRBJ1-2; D unresolved. This CDR3 has 13 residues. Germline CDR1 and CDR2: SGHRS and YFSETQ. V was cut by 2 bases and J by 4 bases, with 9 bases left in between. This chain's CDR3 is CASSFLPVYGYTF. CDR3 DNA sequence: TGCGCCAGCAGCTTTTTACCCGTCTATGGCTACACCTTC.

This clonotype was picked up many times. The J gene is TRBJ1-2, the V gene TRBV10-3; D is uncertain. There are 13 residues in the CDR3. Trimming removed 10 bases from V and 2 bases from J, with 14 bases in between. Germline V gene data show CDR1 as ENHRY and CDR2 as SYGVKD. The CDR3 protein is CASRREPNYGYTF. In DNA form, the CDR3 reads TGTGCCAGCCGCCGGGAACCGAACTATGGCTACACCTTC.

This clonotype was recorded at least ten times. The CDR3 bases are TGCAGTGCTCTGACACCGAACACTGAAGCTTTCTTT. Encoded protein: CSALTPNTEAFF. The rearrangement links TRBV20-1 to TRBJ1-1, with D uncertain. V was shortened by 5 bases and J by 1 base, with 8 bases between the two germline ends. The CDR3 is 12 amino acids. Germline V gene sequence: CDR1 DFQATT, CDR2 SNEGSKA (reference sequence).

This clonotype was detected ten times or more. In DNA, the CDR3 is TGCGCCAGCAGCTTGGGACAGGACTCTGGGGCCAACGTCCTGACTTTC. Residues: CASSLGQDSGANVLTF. The chain links TRBV5-1 to TRBJ2-6; D might be TRBD1 (6 bases). The germline gives CDR1 SGHRS, CDR2 YFSETQ. The CDR3 consists of 16 residues. Trimming left V 0 bases short and J 0 bases short, with 7 bases between.

The J gene is TRBJ2-3, the V gene TRBV4-1, with 7 bases identical to TRBD2. With 5 bases clipped from V and 2 bases from J, the junction kept 7 bases outside the gene matches. The CDR3 runs to 15 residues. Germline V gene data show CDR1 as MGHRA and CDR2 as YSYEKL. CDR3 amino acids: CASSGPTSSTDTQYF. In nucleotides, the CDR3 is TGCGCCAGCAGCGGACCGACTAGCTCCACAGATACGCAGTATTTT.

Note on this clonotype: One base away lies a much larger clone, so this may be a sequencing read error. The rearrangement joins TRBV7-2 to TRBJ2-6; no definite D call. Germline V gene sequence: CDR1 SGHTA, CDR2 FQGNSA. The CDR3 has 16 amino acids. Here the CDR3 DNA reads TGTGTCAGCAGCTTAGACGGATTCTCTGGGGCCAACGTCCTGACTTTC. Translated, it gives CVSSLDGFSGANVLTF. The full variable domain, with the rest looked up from reference TRBV7-2 and TRBJ2-6, is GAGVSQSPSNKVTEKGKDVELRCDPISGHTALYWYRQSLGQGLEFLIYFQGNSAPDKSGLPSDRFSAERTGGSVSTLTIQRTQQEDSAVYLCVSSLDGFSGANVLTFGAGSRLTVL.

This clonotype has ten or more counts. The chain recombines TRBV15 with TRBJ2-7; D is unresolved. V shed 5 bases and J shed 3 bases, with 8 bases lying between them. CDR1 and CDR2 (germline): LNHNV, YYDKDF (reference sequence). This CDR3 is 12 amino acids long. CDR3 sequence reads: CATSGSYYEQYF. The CDR3 DNA follows: TGTGCCACCAGCGGTAGCTACTACGAGCAGTACTTC. The full variable domain, with the rest looked up from reference TRBV15 and TRBJ2-7, is DAMVIQNPRYQVTQFGKPVTLSCSQTLNHNVMYWYQQKSSQAPKLLFHYYDKDFNNEADTPDNFQSRRPNTSFCFLDIRSPGLGDTAMYLCATSGSYYEQYFGPGTRLTVT.

At least ten counts were recorded for this clonotype. In nucleotides, the CDR3 is TGCAGCGTTGAGGGGGGGGACAGGTTAATCGCTGGGGCCAACGTCCTGACTTTC. This encodes CSVEGGDRLIAGANVLTF. The rearrangement joins TRBV29-1 to TRBJ2-6, with D maybe TRBD1 (8 bases). V lost 3 bases and J lost 2, with 20 bases in between. The CDR3 totals 18 residues. The germline V gene encodes CDR1 SQVTM and CDR2 ANQGSEA.

This clonotype was observed at least ten times. This chain uses TRBV18 with TRBJ1-5; 10 bases align to TRBD1. With 3 bases clipped from V and 6 bases from J, the junction kept 5 bases outside the gene matches. The CDR3 is 15 amino acids. CDR1 and CDR2 from the germline V gene are KGHSH and LQKENI. The CDR3 bases are TGTGCCAGCTCACCGGGACAGGGGTTAAGTCAGCCCCAGCATTTT. Protein sequence: CASSPGQGLSQPQHF.

This clonotype came up many times. V gene TRBV20-1 combines with J gene TRBJ2-5, with D perhaps TRBD1 (6 bases). Germline V gene lookup returns CDR1 DFQATT and CDR2 SNEGSKA (reference sequence). Trimming removed 6 bases from V and 2 bases from J, with 16 bases in between. CDR3 length equals 14 residues. CDR3 loop: CSAEISGVQETQYF. The CDR3 DNA follows: TGCAGTGCCGAGATATCAGGGGTTCAAGAGACCCAGTACTTC.

This clonotype was counted between two and nine times. The genes are TRBV11-2 and TRBJ2-3; possibly TRBD1 or TRBD2 for D (6 bases each). V gave up 5 bases and J gave up 1 base, with 16 bases separating them. This CDR3 is 16 amino acids long. Germline lookup yields CDR1 SGHAT and CDR2 FQNNGV. The CDR3 spells CASSPPWGAGTDTQYF. The CDR3 DNA sequence: TGTGCCAGCAGCCCACCGTGGGGGGCGGGCACAGATACGCAGTATTTT.

By share, this clonotype ranks as medium-sized (0.01 to 0.1%). The chain links TRBV20-1 to TRBJ2-3, with 8 bases identical to TRBD2. Germline CDR1 is DFQATT and CDR2 is SNEGSKA (reference sequence). The CDR3 has 12 amino acids. J lost 4 bases, V lost 6 bases, and 3 bases had no gene match. DNA for the CDR3: TGCAGTGCCTCGGGGGGGCCAGATACGCAGTATTTT. Translating gives CSASGGPDTQYF.

This clonotype was picked up many times. The chain joins TRBV29-1 to TRBJ2-7; 7 bases align to TRBD1. V shed 3 bases, J shed 3 bases, and the junction held 5 bases outside the gene matches. The CDR3 loop spans 13 amino acids. The V gene's germline CDR1 is SQVTM and CDR2 ANQGSEA. This CDR3 is CSVDRQGSYEQYF. The CDR3 DNA follows: TGCAGCGTTGACCGACAGGGTAGCTACGAGCAGTACTTC.

This clonotype was observed many times. This chain connects TRBV5-1 to TRBJ2-3, with TRBD1 identical over 7 bases. Germline V CDR1 and CDR2: SGHRS, YFSETQ. The CDR3 totals 17 residues. With V trimmed by 4 bases and J by 0 bases, 11 bases remained unmatched. CDR3 in amino acids: CASSPRGTALSTDTQYF. The CDR3 nucleotides read TGCGCCAGCAGCCCGAGAGGGACAGCTCTTAGCACAGATACGCAGTATTTT.

This clonotype was counted many times. CDR3 protein: CSAQDIGMEFF. For the CDR3, the DNA is TGCAGTGCCCAGGACATAGGGATGGAGTTCTTC. The genes are TRBV20-1 and TRBJ2-1, with TRBD1 as a possible D gene (5 bases). Germline V gene lookup returns CDR1 DFQATT and CDR2 SNEGSKA (reference sequence). The CDR3 is made up of 11 amino acids. Trimming stripped 6 bases from V and 14 bases from J, with 17 bases between.

Ten or more counts support this clonotype. The chain is built from TRBV20-1 and TRBJ2-3; D assignment may be TRBD1 or TRBD2 (7 bases each). V gave up 3 bases and J gave up 4 bases, with 14 bases separating them. The CDR3 runs 14 residues. Germline V gene sequence: CDR1 DFQATT, CDR2 SNEGSKA (reference sequence). The CDR3 spells CSASGQGGADTQYF. DNA for the CDR3: TGCAGTGCTAGTGGTCAGGGGGGGGCAGATACGCAGTATTTT.

This clonotype appeared many times. J is TRBJ2-2 and V is TRBV24-1; TRBD2 is a possible D gene (6 bases). The CDR3 sequence is 15 residues long. V gave up 3 bases and J gave up 2 bases, with 9 bases separating them. The V gene's germline CDR1 is KGHDR and CDR2 SFDVKD. CDR3 nucleotides: TGTGCCACCAGTGATGGGGACTCCAACACCGGGGAGCTGTTTTTT. This encodes CATSDGDSNTGELFF.

This clonotype was observed many times. The rearrangement links TRBV5-1 to TRBJ2-7, with unresolved D. The CDR3 runs to 14 residues. Trimming shortened V by 0 bases and J by 0 bases, and 7 bases separated the two germline ends. Germline-derived CDR1 and CDR2 are SGHRS and YFSETQ. CDR3 loop: CASSLGRYSYEQYF. The CDR3 nucleotides are TGCGCCAGCAGCTTGGGCAGGTACTCCTACGAGCAGTACTTC.

Only a few counts were recorded for this clonotype. The J gene is TRBJ2-2, the V gene TRBV20-1; weak D call: TRBD1 (6 bases). CDR1 and CDR2 (germline): DFQATT, SNEGSKA (reference sequence). The CDR3 has 13 amino acids. Trimming cost V 6 bases and J 5 bases, with 13 bases left between them. The CDR3 DNA sequence: TGCAGTGCGGAAGCAGGGGTAACCGGGGAGCTGTTTTTT. Its protein product is CSAEAGVTGELFF.

This clonotype was seen at least ten times. This chain links TRBV24-1 with TRBJ1-1; D unclear. This CDR3 is built from 13 residues. Trimming removed 5 bases from V and 5 bases from J, with 11 bases in between. Per the germline V gene, CDR1 is KGHDR and CDR2 is SFDVKD. CDR3 nucleotide sequence: TGTGCCACCAGTGGTCGGAGTACGACTGAAGCTTTCTTT. This codes for CATSGRSTTEAFF.

This clonotype was seen at least ten times. CDR3 sequence: CSGGPAGRETQYF. The DNA of the CDR3 is TGCAGCGGTGGCCCAGCGGGCAGGGAGACCCAGTACTTC. V gene TRBV29-1 combines with J gene TRBJ2-5; weak D call: TRBD2 (6 bases). The germline V gene encodes CDR1 SQVTM and CDR2 ANQGSEA. Trimming pared 7 bases from V and 5 bases from J, leaving 17 bases between. This CDR3 contains 13 residues.